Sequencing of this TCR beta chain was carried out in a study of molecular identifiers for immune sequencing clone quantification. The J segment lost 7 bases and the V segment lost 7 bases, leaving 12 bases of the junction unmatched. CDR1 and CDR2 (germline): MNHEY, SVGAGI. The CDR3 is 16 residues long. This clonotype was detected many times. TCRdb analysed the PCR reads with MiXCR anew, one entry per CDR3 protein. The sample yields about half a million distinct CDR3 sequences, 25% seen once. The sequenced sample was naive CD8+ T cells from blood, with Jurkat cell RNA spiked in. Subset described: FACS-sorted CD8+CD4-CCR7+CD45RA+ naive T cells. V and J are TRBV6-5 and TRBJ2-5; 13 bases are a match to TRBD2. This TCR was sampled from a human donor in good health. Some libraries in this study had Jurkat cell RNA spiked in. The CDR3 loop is CASTDQGLAGQRTQYF. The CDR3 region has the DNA TGTGCCAGCACTGATCAGGGACTAGCGGGGCAACGGACCCAGTACTTC.